This paragraph covers one TCR beta chain sequence. The sample originates from a study of shared clonotypes between healthy human individuals. About the research overall: Aged 18 to 49, the donors were a couple of women and a few men.

The deep-level immunoSEQ assay was used. The material for each subset, its genomic DNA, was split evenly across several immunoSEQ plates. Unsorted PBMC contributed 250 to 300 ng DNA, approximately 30,000 T cell genomes, to each replicate PCR. TCRdb keeps only in-frame clones here, not all; method: immunoSEQ multiplex PCR. The sample consists of hundreds of thousands of clones, roughly four fifths of them appearing once. The sequencing sample was made of PBMCs. This TCR was sampled from a woman aged 35 to 49 in good health. Some clones in this sample may be carry-over from other donors' samples.

CDR3 sequence (DNA): TGTGCCAGCAGTTTATGGTCGGTCGGGGGCAACACTGAAGCTTTCTTT. Translation gives CASSLWSVGGNTEAFF. The chain couples TRBV27 to TRBJ1-1; TRBD1 is a possible D gene (6 bases). Looked up from germline, CDR1 is MNHEY and CDR2 is SMNVEV (reference sequence). The CDR3 has 16 amino acids. Between the trimmed V and J ends, which lost 1 base and 2 bases, there was a span of 14 bases.